This TCR beta chain stems from a study of blood T cell repertoires in COVID-19. Background on the study: Some COVID-19 samples were acute and others convalescent; all came from the United States, Italy and Spain. From T cells, B-cell-depleted T cells, or PBMCs came the material, which was cDNA or gDNA.

Authors' data handling: For nucleated cells, counts were estimated from reference gene primer amplification. The protocol was immunoSEQ multiplex PCR, while the TCRdb copy is restricted to in-frame clones and leaves out a portion. V and J calls plus clone size are reproduced from that table; the DNA served to infer D and trimming. The sample holds approximately 350,000 clones, roughly 89% seen once. Specimen: peripheral blood. The sequence derives from a woman between 18 and 29 years old who had recovered from COVID-19.

The CDR3 reads CASSIRDNYKNIQYF. In DNA form, the CDR3 reads TGTGCCAGCAGCATCCGGGACAACTACAAAAACATTCAGTACTTC. The rearrangement uses TRBV6-5 and TRBJ2-4, with D perhaps TRBD1 (6 bases). The CDR3 is made up of 15 amino acids. V was clipped by 6 bases and J by 3 bases, with 15 bases between them. Per germline, CDR1 MNHEY and CDR2 SVGAGI.